This T cell receptor (beta chain) stems from a study of vaccination and CD4 T cells after COVID-19. About the research overall: Samples after vaccination came a median 72 days past dose two, ranging 14 to 241.

V dropped 4 bases and J dropped 4 bases, with 11 bases sitting between them. CDR1 is MNHNS and CDR2 is SASEGT in the germline V gene. This CDR3 has 14 residues. Oncomine TCR Beta short-read sequencing was applied to DNA from cultured CD4+ T cells. MiXCR was run by TCRdb on the PCR reads, yielding one entry per CDR3 protein. In the table there are about 2,800 distinct CDR3 sequences, 20% to 25% of which are singletons. Treatment: approximately nine-day PBMC culture with coronavirus spike peptide pools or control peptides (ViraFEST assay). As for this clonotype: The antigen is unknown.

The TCR was taken from a human donor who had recovered from COVID-19. Sequencing was carried out using CD4+ T cells from blood, cultured in vitro. The V gene is TRBV6-1, the J gene TRBJ1-5; D is uncertain. The CDR3 DNA follows: TGTGCCAGCAGTGTGGCGGGTGGTAATCAGCCCCAGCATTTT. Protein sequence: CASSVAGGNQPQHF.